Listed here is a single TCR beta chain. Its antigen is currently unknown. TCRdb processed the 5' RACE reads anew with MiXCR; each CDR3 protein has one entry. The sample lists 450,000 to 550,000 distinct CDR3 sequences, around a fifth occurring once. This specimen comes from a study of T cells after yellow fever vaccination. Findings and limits, study-wide: Only a small proportion of the clonotypes turned up in both the CD4 and the CD8 compartments, likely arising from convergent recombination.

Trimming left V 4 bases short and J 7 bases short, with 9 bases between. Germline V gene lookup returns CDR1 SGHVS and CDR2 FNYEAQ. This CDR3 has 12 residues. J is TRBJ2-3 and V is TRBV7-6, with D uncertain. This material consisted of PBMCs, taken approximately 20 days after the first yellow fever vaccination. The clonotype comes from a man aged 18 to 29 who received the YFV17D yellow fever vaccine. The CDR3 here is CASSYLGNTQYF. The CDR3 nucleotides are TGTGCCAGCAGCTATTTAGGAAATACGCAGTATTTT.